These 20 T cell receptor beta chains originate from one sample sequenced in a study of cytomegalovirus exposure and HLA in healthy donors. In the PCR, 60 Vbeta and 13 Jbeta primers were used. The data were produced by immunoSEQ multiplex PCR, yet TCRdb's version contains in-frame clones alone and is incomplete. The sample carries roughly 230,000 clones, nearly 95% recorded once. Material: PBMCs. All receptors come from a girl aged 2-10 years in good health and CMV-seronegative.

The rearrangement joins TRBV28 to TRBJ1-2; D possibly corresponds to TRBD1 (6 bases). CDR1 and CDR2 (germline): MDHEN, SYDVKM. This CDR3 has 15 amino acids. Trimming removed 8 bases from V and 4 bases from J, with 20 bases in between. The CDR3 region has the DNA TGTGCCAGCCATCTAAAAATGCAGGGGTTCTATGGCTACACCTTC. This codes for CASHLKMQGFYGYTF.

CDR3 bases: TGTGCCAGCAGTTTATCTTCAGGCAATCAGCCCCAGCATTTT. Residues: CASSLSSGNQPQHF. The chain uses TRBV27 and TRBJ1-5; D is uncertain. V lost 0 bases to trimming and J lost 2 bases, with 5 bases between them. Germline V gene sequence: CDR1 MNHEY, CDR2 SMNVEV (reference sequence). The CDR3 is 14 residues long.

The rearrangement links TRBV14 to TRBJ1-1; D is unresolved. CDR1 and CDR2 (germline): SGHDN, FVKESK. This CDR3 has 16 amino acids. The V and J ends lost 0 bases and 1 base respectively, with 12 bases between them. The CDR3 nucleotides read TGTGCCAGCAGCCAAGAAACTTTAATCGGGAACACTGAAGCTTTCTTT. Translating it yields CASSQETLIGNTEAFF.

This chain connects TRBV5-6 to TRBJ2-7; 7 positions agree with TRBD2. CDR1 and CDR2 (germline): SGHDT, YYEEEE. Losses at the gene ends were 4 bases for V and 2 bases for J; bases not matched to a gene: 15. CDR3 length: 17 residues. The CDR3 region is CASSTMGGGTEPYEQYF. The DNA of the CDR3 is TGTGCCAGCAGCACAATGGGGGGAGGGACCGAACCCTACGAGCAGTACTTC. The whole variable domain, remainder taken from reference TRBV5-6 and TRBJ2-7, is DAGVTQSPTHLIKTRGQQVTLRCSPKSGHDTVSWYQQALGQGPQFIFQYYEEEERQRGNFPDRFSGHQFPNYSSELNVNALLLGDSALYLCASSTMGGGTEPYEQYFGPGTRLTVT.

The CDR3 sequence is CASSQAGNTEAFF. DNA of the CDR3: TGTGCCAGCAGCCAAGCCGGTAACACTGAAGCTTTCTTT. This chain links TRBV4-2 with TRBJ1-1; no firm D call. Between the trimmed V and J ends, which lost 1 base and 2 bases, there was a span of 5 bases. In germline, CDR1 is LGHNA, CDR2 YNFKEQ. The CDR3 is 13 residues long.

In regard to this clone: Mismatch with germline at one junction end may stem from a read error. The V call is TRBV5-1, the J call TRBJ2-2; D might be TRBD1 (6 bases). This CDR3 has 15 residues. In germline, CDR1 is SGHRS, CDR2 YFSETQ. The CDR3 region is CACSLQGANTGELFF. As DNA, the CDR3 is TGCGCCTGCAGCCTACAGGGCGCGAACACCGGGGAGCTGTTTTTT.

The gene calls are TRBV19 and TRBJ1-5; tentatively, D is TRBD1 (6 bases). Germline V gene lookup returns CDR1 LNHDA and CDR2 SQIVND (reference sequence). This CDR3 spans 15 amino acids. Trimming took 0 bases from V and 7 from J, leaving 13 bases between them. The CDR3 spells CASSIDNRANQPQHF. CDR3 in DNA: TGTGCCAGTAGTATAGATAACAGGGCAAACCAGCCCCAGCATTTT.

This rearrangement joins TRBV28 to TRBJ2-7, with 7 bases fitting TRBD2. The CDR3 sequence is 13 residues long. Germline V CDR1 and CDR2: MDHEN, SYDVKM. V shed 8 bases, J shed 0 bases, and the junction held 4 bases outside the gene matches. CDR3 bases: TGTGCCAGCCACAGCGGGGCCTCCTACGAGCAGTACTTC. Amino acids: CASHSGASYEQYF. Full variable domain (missing parts from reference TRBV28 and TRBJ2-7): DVKVTQSSRYLVKRTGEKVFLECVQDMDHENMFWYRQDPGLGLRLIYFSYDVKMKEKGDIPEGYSVSREKKERFSLILESASTNQTSMYLCASHSGASYEQYFGPGTRLTVT.

The rearrangement links TRBV13 to TRBJ2-1; D remains ambiguous. The V end was cut by 0 bases, the J end by 4 bases, with 22 bases between. CDR1 is PRHDT, CDR2 FYEKMQ, per germline (reference sequence). The CDR3 runs 19 residues. The CDR3, as DNA: TGTGCCAGCAGCTTAGGATTCCAGGCAACTTTCCCACCTTACAATGAGCAGTTCTTC. It specifies CASSLGFQATFPPYNEQFF.

The chain recombines TRBV2 with TRBJ1-4; D gene uncertain. The germline V gene has CDR1 SNHLY and CDR2 FYNNEI. V shed 4 bases and J shed 0 bases, with 9 bases lying between them. There are 15 residues in the CDR3. The chain's CDR3 is CASSAQDATNEKLFF. The CDR3 nucleotides read TGTGCCAGCAGTGCTCAGGATGCAACTAATGAAAAACTGTTTTTT.

Note on this clone: Additional DNA sequences in this sample encode the identical CDR3. The CDR3 here is CASSPPLHF. In DNA, the CDR3 is TGTGCCAGTAGCCCGCCCCTCCACTTT. The chain carries TRBV6-6 and TRBJ1-6; D remains ambiguous. The CDR3 is 9 amino acids. V was pared by 9 bases and J by 13 bases, with 7 bases between. Germline assignment: CDR1 MNHNY and CDR2 SVGAGI (reference sequence).

V gene TRBV11-2 combines with J gene TRBJ2-5, with 9 bases identical to TRBD1. There are 16 residues in the CDR3. V was clipped by 5 bases and J by 3 bases; unmatched bases: 10. Germline V CDR1 and CDR2: SGHAT, FQNNGV. CDR3 region: CASSNNPGQGEETQYF. The DNA for the CDR3 is TGTGCCAGCAGCAACAACCCGGGACAGGGAGAAGAGACCCAGTACTTC.

V and J are TRBV7-8 and TRBJ2-7, with 14 bases lining up with TRBD2. The length of the CDR3 is 18 residues. After removal of 5 bases from V and 0 bases from J, the junction contained 9 bases not matched to a gene. Germline V gene data show CDR1 as SGHVS and CDR2 as FQNEAQ. CDR3 sequence (DNA): TGTGCCAGCAGCCCCTCGACTAGCGGGAGGGGCCCCTCCTACGAGCAGTACTTC. It specifies CASSPSTSGRGPSYEQYF.

The chain has TRBV5-4 and TRBJ2-1, with TRBD1 matching 8 bases. Germline values: CDR1 SGHNT, CDR2 YYREEE (reference sequence). The CDR3 is made up of 16 amino acids. V lost 4 bases, J lost 6 bases, and 12 bases stayed unmatched. The CDR3: CASSPAGGSVFNEQFF. The DNA for the CDR3 is TGTGCCAGCAGCCCAGCAGGGGGCTCGGTTTTCAATGAGCAGTTCTTC.

This clone was recorded a few times. This rearrangement joins TRBV7-3 to TRBJ1-1, with TRBD1 matching over 8 bases. This CDR3 spans 13 amino acids. In germline, CDR1 is SGHTA, CDR2 FQGTGA. Losses at the gene ends were 3 bases for V and 5 bases for J; bases not matched to a gene: 2. The CDR3 DNA follows: TGTGCCAGCAGCTTCGACAGGGGTACTGAAGCTTTCTTT. It is translated as CASSFDRGTEAFF.

The V gene is TRBV7-9, the J gene TRBJ2-2; 8 bases are shared with TRBD1. The ends lost 5 bases at V and 6 bases at J; junction bases unmatched: 5. From germline, CDR1 is SEHNR and CDR2 FQNEAQ (reference sequence). The CDR3 has 14 residues. CDR3 sequence (DNA): TGTGCCAGCAGCAGAACAGGGGGGTCCGGGGAGCTGTTTTTT. It encodes CASSRTGGSGELFF.

The V and J genes are TRBV11-3 and TRBJ2-2, with D maybe TRBD2 (6 bases). Germline V CDR1 and CDR2: SGHNT, YENEEA. This CDR3 comprises 15 residues. V gave up 1 base and J gave up 1 base, with 7 bases separating them. The CDR3 loop reads CASSLAGRNTGELFF. The CDR3 bases are TGTGCCAGCAGCTTAGCCGGGAGGAACACCGGGGAGCTGTTTTTT.

The chain carries TRBV28 and TRBJ1-2; 8 bases map to TRBD1. Germline V lookup: CDR1 MDHEN, CDR2 SYDVKM. Trimming at V came to 6 bases and at J to 3 bases, leaving 6 bases not matched to a gene. This CDR3 spans 14 amino acids. In DNA, the CDR3 is TGTGCCAGCAGCACGGGACAGGCCCACTATGGCTACACCTTC. Residues: CASSTGQAHYGYTF.

There are a few counts of this clone. The rearrangement joins TRBV10-2 to TRBJ2-7; 8 bases are a match to TRBD1. The CDR3 contains 13 residues. Trimming at V came to 10 bases and at J to 0 bases, leaving 5 bases not matched to a gene. In germline, CDR1 is WSHSY, CDR2 SAAADI. The CDR3 region is CATRTGSSYEQYF. DNA for the CDR3: TGCGCCACTCGGACAGGGAGCTCCTACGAGCAGTACTTC.

The chain recombines TRBV7-6 with TRBJ1-5; 10 nucleotides agree with TRBD1. Germline V lookup: CDR1 SGHVS, CDR2 FNYEAQ. This CDR3 comprises 18 residues. V lost 2 bases, J lost 5 bases, and 12 bases stayed unmatched. The chain's CDR3 is CASSLWPPGQGFDQPQHF. As DNA, the CDR3 is TGTGCCAGCAGCTTATGGCCCCCGGGACAGGGGTTTGATCAGCCCCAGCATTTT.